One sample yielded the 14 T cell receptor beta chains listed below, sequenced in a study of CD8+CD57+ T cells in acquired aplastic anemia. Previously, flow cytometry had revealed CD8+CD57+ cell expansion in the patients chosen for sequencing. Profiling that covered TCR beta VDJ and CDR3 relied on genomic DNA as its template. Each CDR3 protein gets one entry after TCRdb re-called the reads with MiXCR. Of 150,000 or so distinct CDR3 sequences listed, less than 60% are singletons. Sequencing was performed on sorted CD4+, CD8+, or CD8+CD57+ T cells (not recorded which) from PBMCs. Source of these receptors: a human donor with aplastic anemia.

This clonotype was seen at least ten times. The V gene is TRBV7-8, the J gene TRBJ2-5; TRBD2 agrees at 7 bases. The V segment lost 2 bases and the J segment 0 bases; nucleotides outside the gene matches: 3. Germline V gives CDR1 SGHVS, CDR2 FQNEAQ. This CDR3 is 15 amino acids long. The CDR3 loop reads CASSLMGGYQETQYF. For the CDR3, the DNA is TGTGCCAGCAGCTTAATGGGGGGGTACCAAGAGACCCAGTACTTC.

Many counts were recorded for this clonotype. The chain uses TRBV19 and TRBJ2-1; 10 nucleotides align to TRBD2. Germline CDR1 and CDR2: LNHDA and SQIVND (reference sequence). V lost 7 bases and J lost 10; bases outside the gene matches: 7. The CDR3 contains 13 residues. The CDR3 is CASISAGGREQFF. CDR3 bases: TGTGCCAGTATCTCAGCGGGGGGGCGAGAGCAGTTCTTC.

The V call is TRBV4-2, the J call TRBJ2-7; the match to TRBD1 covers 7 bases. V lost 1 base, J lost 2 bases, and 11 bases stayed unmatched. The CDR3 is 17 amino acids. Germline V gene data show CDR1 as LGHNA and CDR2 as YNFKEQ. The CDR3 DNA follows: TGTGCCAGCAGCCAAGCCAGCCGGACAGGCCCGACCTACGAGCAGTACTTC. It specifies CASSQASRTGPTYEQYF.

Worth noting for this clonotype: A much larger clone lies a single base off, so this may be a read error. As DNA, the CDR3 is TGTGCCAGCAGAAAGGTGGGACAGCGCAGTAAGAGCACTGAAGCTTTCTTT. Translating gives CASRKVGQRSKSTEAFF. The chain links TRBV6-2 or TRBV6-3 to TRBJ1-1; 7 bases map to TRBD1. Germline V gene sequence: CDR1 MNHEY, CDR2 SVGEGT. The CDR3 sequence is 17 residues long. The ends lost 6 bases at V and 4 bases at J; junction bases unmatched: 17.

The chain carries TRBV20-1 and TRBJ2-3, with TRBD1 as a possible D gene (6 bases). The germline V gene has CDR1 DFQATT and CDR2 SNEGSKA (reference sequence). V was pared by 7 bases and J by 1 base, with 15 bases between. CDR3 length: 14 residues. CDR3 protein: CSVPRQARTDTQYF. The CDR3 DNA reads TGCAGTGTACCGAGACAGGCACGCACAGATACGCAGTATTTT.

The chain employs TRBV24-1 and TRBJ1-2; no definite D call. CDR1 KGHDR and CDR2 SFDVKD come from the germline V gene. V lost 9 bases, J lost 2 bases, and 15 bases lay in between. The CDR3 runs 14 residues. CDR3 nucleotides: TGTGCCACCCGGGAGGTATACGTAAACTATGGCTACACCTTC. This codes for CATREVYVNYGYTF.

This clonotype came up many times. The chain employs TRBV2 and TRBJ2-7; D is perhaps TRBD1 (6 bases). The CDR3 consists of 14 residues. Germline V gene data show CDR1 as SNHLY and CDR2 as FYNNEI. The germline V and J ends were trimmed by 6 bases and 0 bases, with 12 bases remaining between them. The CDR3 is CASRADSSSYEQYF. The CDR3 DNA is TGTGCCAGCAGGGCGGACAGCAGCTCCTACGAGCAGTACTTC.

This clonotype has a count of ten or more. V gene TRBV19 combines with J gene TRBJ2-1; D not resolved. The CDR3 runs 16 residues. In germline, CDR1 is LNHDA, CDR2 SQIVND (reference sequence). Trimming cost V 5 bases and J 0 bases, with 14 bases left between them. The CDR3, as DNA: TGTGCCAGTAGTGGGCTCGGATCCCCCTCCTACAATGAGCAGTTCTTC. Encoded protein: CASSGLGSPSYNEQFF.

This clonotype was found many times. The rearrangement uses TRBV12-3 or TRBV12-4 and TRBJ2-7, with D tentatively TRBD1 or TRBD2 (5 bases each). The CDR3 sequence is 11 residues long. The germline V and J ends were trimmed by 3 bases and 6 bases, with 6 bases remaining between them. CDR3 coding DNA: TGTGCCAGCAGTTTTGGGGGCGAGCAGTACTTC. Translation: CASSFGGEQYF.

The chain is built from TRBV7-8 and TRBJ2-7; weak D call: TRBD2 (6 bases). There are 15 residues in the CDR3. Germline V gives CDR1 SGHVS, CDR2 FQNEAQ. The V end was cut by 5 bases, the J end by 0 bases, with 14 bases between. The CDR3 sequence: CASSQGGGNSYEQYF. CDR3 in DNA: TGTGCCAGCAGCCAAGGTGGCGGGAACTCCTACGAGCAGTACTTC.

This clonotype was recorded at least ten times. The chain uses TRBV15 and TRBJ2-6; D may correspond to TRBD1 or TRBD2 (6 bases each). Germline loops: CDR1 LNHNV, CDR2 YYDKDF (reference sequence). Trimming removed 0 bases at V and 0 bases at J, with 18 bases between. The CDR3 spans 20 residues. Here the CDR3 reads CATSRDRVGGRLSGANVLTF. In nucleotides, the CDR3 is TGTGCCACCAGCAGAGATCGCGTGGGGGGCCGCCTCTCTGGGGCCAACGTCCTGACTTTC.

About this clonotype itself: A much larger clone sits a single nucleotide away, making a read error possible. J is TRBJ2-2 and V is TRBV4-2; a possible D gene is TRBD1 (5 bases). V lost 1 base, J lost 5 bases, and 11 bases lay in between. Germline assignment: CDR1 LGHNA and CDR2 YNFKEQ. The CDR3 runs to 15 residues. The CDR3, as DNA: TGTGCCAGCAGCCAAGCCAGGGTGACTACCGGGGAGCTGTTTTTT. It encodes CASSQARVTTGELFF.

J is TRBJ2-7 and V is TRBV20-1; D possibly corresponds to TRBD1 (5 bases). Germline CDR1 reads DFQATT; CDR2 reads SNEGSKA (reference sequence). CDR3 length: 14 amino acids. V was shortened by 2 bases and J by 6 bases, with 17 bases between the two germline ends. The CDR3 loop is CSARSARGRGEQYF. The CDR3 bases are TGCAGTGCTAGATCCGCCCGTGGAAGGGGCGAGCAGTACTTC.

V is TRBV6-2 or TRBV6-3 and J is TRBJ2-7; 7 bases line up with TRBD1. Per germline, CDR1 MNHEY and CDR2 SVGEGT. The CDR3 contains 14 residues. The V and J ends lost 2 bases and 7 bases, in that order; junction bases with no gene match: 8. This CDR3 reads CASSYLRTGSEQYF. The CDR3 coding sequence is TGTGCCAGCAGTTACCTACGGACAGGTTCTGAGCAGTACTTC.